Sequencing of this T cell receptor (beta chain) was carried out in a study of monozygotic twins with inflammatory bowel disease. With the 5' RACE reads reprocessed, TCRdb shows one record per CDR3 protein and no DNA. The repertoire table contains some 190,000 distinct CDR3 sequences. General study points: Possibly because of limited power, concordant and discordant twins showed no difference in repertoire similarity.

For this clonotype: Its specificity is not known.

The sequence was obtained from a human donor with ulcerative colitis or Crohn's disease, or a healthy co-twin of an affected twin (not recorded which). Material: blood.

The CDR3 sequence is CASSRNSGTAYEQYF. The chain joins TRBV3-1 to TRBJ2-7; TCRdb indicates TRBD1, and absent DNA this call remains unverified. The CDR3 loop spans 15 amino acids. From germline, CDR1 is LGHDT and CDR2 YNNKEL (reference sequence).